Shown below are 16 T cell receptor beta chains from a single sample sequenced in a study of T cell repertoires in cytomegalovirus infection. TCRdb fed the reads into MiXCR, producing one record per CDR3 protein. Seen here are about 400,000 distinct CDR3 sequences, around 18% observed once, and the top ten hold around 10%. What was sequenced was PBMCs. The receptor set was obtained from a human donor in good health (CMV status not recorded). Some clones in this sample may be carry-over from other donors' samples.

At least ten counts were recorded for this clonotype. J is TRBJ2-1 and V is TRBV4-2; TRBD2 matches at 11 bases. Germline loops: CDR1 LGHNA, CDR2 YNFKEQ. The CDR3 is made up of 14 amino acids. The V gene end was trimmed by 3 bases and the J gene end by 9 bases; junction bases not matched to a gene: 4. CDR3 protein: CASSHQLAGVEQFF. CDR3 bases: TGTGCCAGCAGCCATCAACTAGCGGGAGTTGAGCAGTTCTTC.

In this sample, this clonotype turned up many times. CDR3 in DNA: TGTGCCAGCAGCCCAAGGGAGACTAGCGGGGCAGTCTACGAGCAGTACTTC. It yields the protein CASSPRETSGAVYEQYF. This sequence joins TRBV7-2 and TRBJ2-7, with 11 bases fitting TRBD2. The V segment lost 5 bases and the J segment 3 bases; nucleotides outside the gene matches: 12. In germline, CDR1 is SGHTA, CDR2 FQGNSA. This CDR3 region has 17 residues.

This clonotype appeared a few times. V and J are TRBV7-9 and TRBJ2-1; TRBD2 aligns across 14 bases. V gave up 5 bases and J gave up 8 bases; unmatched junction bases: 8. The length of the CDR3 is 16 residues. Germline assignment: CDR1 SEHNR and CDR2 FQNEAQ (reference sequence). This CDR3 reads CASSGAGTSGSYEQFF. CDR3 bases: TGTGCCAGCAGCGGGGCCGGGACTAGCGGGAGCTATGAGCAGTTCTTC.

This clonotype came up many times. This rearrangement joins TRBV28 to TRBJ1-1; D is uncertain. The CDR3 has 15 residues. CDR1 and CDR2 from the germline V gene are MDHEN and SYDVKM. The V gene lost 3 bases and the J gene lost 5 bases, with 16 bases spanning the gap. Here the CDR3 DNA reads TGTGCCAGCAGTTTTATTGTGGGCGGGTGGACTGAAGCTTTCTTT. Its protein product is CASSFIVGGWTEAFF.

Ten or more counts support this clonotype. The J gene is TRBJ2-1, the V gene TRBV7-6; TRBD2 matches 7 bases. Losses at the gene ends were 1 base for V and 3 bases for J; bases not matched to a gene: 3. There are 15 residues in the CDR3. CDR1 is SGHVS, CDR2 FNYEAQ, per germline. The CDR3 spells CASSLVQRGYNEQFF. The CDR3 DNA follows: TGTGCCAGCAGCTTAGTACAGCGGGGCTACAATGAGCAGTTCTTC. Full variable domain (remainder filled in from reference TRBV7-6 and TRBJ2-1): GAGVSQSPRYKVTKRGQDVALRCDPISGHVSLYWYRQALGQGPEFLTYFNYEAQQDKSGLPNDRFSAERPEGSISTLTIQRTEQRDSAMYRCASSLVQRGYNEQFFGPGTRLTVL.

This clonotype was observed a few times. This sequence joins TRBV12-3 or TRBV12-4 and TRBJ2-1; D unresolved. CDR3 length: 14 amino acids. Trimming shortened V by 7 bases and J by 2 bases, and 12 bases separated the two germline ends. CDR3 DNA sequence: TGTGCCAGCAACCTGGGCGGAACCTACAATGAGCAGTTCTTC. This sequence encodes CASNLGGTYNEQFF.

The chain employs TRBV11-2 and TRBJ1-2, with D perhaps TRBD1 (5 bases). From germline, CDR1 is SGHAT and CDR2 FQNNGV. Trimming left V 5 bases short and J 2 bases short, with 12 bases between. CDR3 length: 14 residues. The CDR3 sequence is CASSTTALNYGYTF. CDR3 nucleotide sequence: TGTGCCAGCAGCACGACAGCTCTAAACTATGGCTACACCTTC.

This clonotype was picked up many times. J is TRBJ2-1 and V is TRBV7-9; D is ambiguous. Germline CDR1 and CDR2: SEHNR and FQNEAQ (reference sequence). This CDR3 spans 16 amino acids. Trimming took 4 bases from V and 8 from J, leaving 21 bases between them. The chain's CDR3 is CASSSLGVFLVDEQFF. The CDR3 DNA reads as TGTGCCAGCAGCTCCCTTGGGGTTTTCTTAGTCGATGAGCAGTTCTTC.

The genes are TRBV7-9 and TRBJ2-1; no clear D gene. This CDR3 has 12 amino acids. V lost 4 bases and J 10 bases, leaving 11 bases between the germline ends. Looked up from germline, CDR1 is SEHNR and CDR2 is FQNEAQ (reference sequence). The CDR3 spells CASSSSGPEQFF. The CDR3 DNA sequence: TGTGCCAGCAGCTCGTCGGGCCCGGAGCAGTTCTTC. The whole variable domain, filled in from reference TRBV7-9 and TRBJ2-1, reads DTGVSQNPRHKITKRGQNVTFRCDPISEHNRLYWYRQTLGQGPEFLTYFQNEAQLEKSRLLSDRFSAERPKGSFSTLEIQRTEQGDSAMYLCASSSSGPEQFFGPGTRLTVL.

This clonotype was observed a single time. V and J are TRBV15 and TRBJ2-1; D remains unclear. Germline CDR1 LNHNV, CDR2 YYDKDF (reference sequence). The CDR3 is 15 amino acids. Deletions cut 0 bases from V and 9 bases from J, with 15 bases between. CDR3 protein: CATSRERHTLSEQFF. CDR3 bases: TGTGCCACCAGCAGAGAAAGGCACACACTTAGTGAGCAGTTCTTC.

At least ten counts were recorded for this clonotype. The rearrangement uses TRBV12-3 or TRBV12-4 and TRBJ2-7; TRBD2 matches 11 bases. V was clipped by 5 bases and J by 3 bases; unmatched bases: 6. The CDR3 is 15 amino acids. The CDR3 reads CASSISGGANYEQYF. The CDR3 region has the DNA TGTGCCAGCAGTATTAGCGGGGGGGCGAACTACGAGCAGTACTTC.

This clonotype was counted only a few times. The chain uses TRBV5-5 and TRBJ2-1; 8 positions agree with TRBD1. CDR1 is SGHKS, CDR2 YYEKEE, per germline (reference sequence). CDR3 length equals 15 residues. V gave up 3 bases and J gave up 1 base; unmatched junction bases: 3. The CDR3 sequence: CASSSTGGSYNEQFF. CDR3 coding DNA: TGTGCCAGCAGCTCCACAGGGGGGTCCTACAATGAGCAGTTCTTC.

This clonotype occurred many times. The chain joins TRBV11-2 to TRBJ1-1; D is uncertain. CDR3 length equals 12 residues. Germline V lookup: CDR1 SGHAT, CDR2 FQNNGV. Trimming stripped 5 bases from V and 7 bases from J, with 11 bases between. Written as DNA, the CDR3 is TGTGCCAGCAGCCTGTATTTTTATGAAGCTTTCTTT. This codes for CASSLYFYEAFF.

The V call is TRBV6-1, the J call TRBJ1-6; D unresolved. V lost 11 bases and J lost 3, with 11 bases in between. The CDR3 is 13 amino acids. Germline V gene data show CDR1 as MNHNS and CDR2 as SASEGT. CDR3 nucleotide sequence: TGTGCCGGCCGGGAAAACTATAATTCACCCCTCCACTTT. Encoded protein: CAGRENYNSPLHF.

This chain uses TRBV6-1 with TRBJ1-1, with unresolved D. The germline gives CDR1 MNHNS, CDR2 SASEGT. V was cut by 2 bases and J by 5 bases, with 12 bases left in between. This CDR3 spans 14 amino acids. The CDR3 region has the DNA TGTGCCAGCAGTGAAAGGCGGGGTGGAACTGAAGCTTTCTTT. As protein: CASSERRGGTEAFF.

In this sample, this clonotype turned up a few times. The gene calls are TRBV7-2 and TRBJ2-5; 7 bases line up with TRBD2. The CDR3 is 13 residues long. Germline values: CDR1 SGHTA, CDR2 FQGNSA. The V gene end was trimmed by 6 bases and the J gene end by 7 bases; junction bases not matched to a gene: 8. The CDR3 here is CASRGGGRVTQYF. Written as DNA, the CDR3 is TGTGCCAGCAGGGGGGGGGGGAGGGTGACCCAGTACTTC.